The TCR beta chain described here comes from a study of blood T cell repertoires in COVID-19. Study overall: Acute and convalescent COVID-19 samples came from the United States, Italy and Spain. Sources were T cells, B-cell-depleted T cells, or PBMCs; the material itself was cDNA or gDNA.

The CDR3 has 17 amino acids. Germline CDR1 LNHDA, CDR2 SQIVND (reference sequence). The V segment lost 1 base and the J segment 7 bases; nucleotides outside the gene matches: 9. Authors' processing steps: By means of reference gene primer amplification, nucleated cell counts were estimated. Clones were read by immunoSEQ multiplex PCR, and TCRdb kept only the in-frame ones, dropping some. Clone size and V and J calls were adopted from that table, with D and trimming inferred from the DNA. Among about 140,000 clones listed, roughly 84% were seen once. Sequencing used peripheral blood. The chain couples TRBV19 to TRBJ1-6, with 8 bases aligning to TRBD1. The receptor was isolated from a man in his fifties or sixties with active or convalescent COVID-19. CDR3 region: CASSIGRTGFGNSPLHF. CDR3 coding DNA: TGTGCCAGTAGTATAGGTAGGACAGGGTTCGGGAATTCACCCCTCCACTTT.